This T cell receptor beta chain appears in the sequencing data of a study of shared clonotypes between healthy human individuals. Per the germline V gene, CDR1 is SGHRS and CDR2 is YFSETQ. Trimming took 0 bases from V and 4 from J, leaving 7 bases between them. The CDR3 is 14 amino acids. A remark on this clone: The target antigen is unknown. This same CDR3 is encoded by further DNA sequences in the sample.

Whole-study results and caveats: Naive CD4 clonotype sharing across several donors was approximately 5%.

The data were produced by immunoSEQ multiplex PCR, yet TCRdb's version contains in-frame clones alone and is incomplete. The sample has 850,000 to 1,200,000 clones, about three quarters seen once. The TCR comes from a man between 18 and 29 years old in good health. The chain couples TRBV5-1 to TRBJ2-2, with D hard to call. Sequencing used memory CD4+ T cells sorted from blood. Subset noted: CD45RA-negative fraction. This CDR3 reads CASSLGQSTGELFF. The CDR3 DNA sequence: TGCGCCAGCAGCTTGGGACAATCCACCGGGGAGCTGTTTTTT.